Presented here are 14 T cell receptor beta chains from one specimen sequenced in a study of Ad26.COV2.S vaccination and SARS-CoV-2 variants. The treatment is: some 19 received Ad26.COV2.S at low or high dose, single or two shots; 5 received placebo; per-sample allocation not given. Sampling took place 63 days after the first vaccine or placebo injection. Profiled with immunoSEQ multiplex PCR; TCRdb holds only in-frame clones, not every one. The sample carries some 340,000 clones, about 86% recorded once. The sample consisted of peripheral blood, taken in a trial of Ad26.COV2.S vaccine versus placebo. The receptors derive from a person between 18 and 60 years old who received the Ad26.COV2.S COVID-19 vaccine or a placebo.

The chain recombines TRBV7-9 with TRBJ1-1; TRBD1 is a possible D gene (6 bases). The CDR3 covers 16 residues. V was clipped by 5 bases and J by 0 bases, with 16 bases between them. The germline V gene encodes CDR1 SEHNR and CDR2 FQNEAQ (reference sequence). CDR3 sequence: CASSDGQTLMNTEAFF. The CDR3 region has the DNA TGTGCCAGCAGCGATGGACAGACCCTAATGAACACTGAAGCTTTCTTT.

This clone was seen only once. This same CDR3 is encoded by further DNA sequences in the sample. The chain is built from TRBV6-2 or TRBV6-3 and TRBJ2-1; no reliable D call. Trimming cost V 3 bases and J 2 bases, with 5 bases left between them. Germline V gives CDR1 MNHEY, CDR2 SVGEGT. The length of the CDR3 is 13 residues. This CDR3 is CASSYYTYNEQFF. CDR3 sequence (DNA): TGTGCCAGCAGTTATTACACCTACAATGAGCAGTTCTTC.

The genes are TRBV30 and TRBJ1-2; 8 positions match TRBD1. Unmatched junction bases numbered 7, after V lost 0 bases and J lost 7 bases. Germline CDR1 reads GTSNPN; CDR2 reads SVGIG (reference sequence). CDR3 length: 14 amino acids. The CDR3 coding sequence is TGTGCCTGGAGTGTTGCAGGGGGCTATTCTGGCTACACCTTC. This translates into CAWSVAGGYSGYTF.

The V call is TRBV29-1, the J call TRBJ1-2; D unresolved. Germline V gene data show CDR1 as SQVTM and CDR2 as ANQGSEA. The CDR3 is made up of 13 amino acids. V shed 0 bases and J shed 0 bases, with 5 bases lying between them. CDR3 residues: CSVEEEANYGYTF. The CDR3 DNA reads as TGCAGCGTTGAAGAAGAGGCTAACTATGGCTACACCTTC.

This clone was seen once. This chain joins TRBV9 and TRBJ2-2; TRBD1 aligns across 9 bases. The germline V gene encodes CDR1 SGDLS and CDR2 YYNGEE. CDR3 length: 16 amino acids. V dropped 4 bases and J dropped 6; count of bases not matched to a gene: 10. The CDR3 protein is CASSPRGDRDSGELFF. The CDR3 DNA follows: TGTGCCAGCAGCCCAAGGGGGGACAGGGATTCCGGGGAGCTGTTTTTT.

The chain employs TRBV5-8 and TRBJ1-4; weak D call: TRBD1 (5 bases). Trimming took off 0 bases at V and 10 bases at J, with 13 bases between the two ends. The CDR3 is made up of 14 amino acids. Germline V lookup: CDR1 SGHTS, CDR2 YDEGEE. CDR3 protein: CASSLGSGGVKLFF. CDR3 coding DNA: TGTGCCAGCAGCTTGGGTTCTGGGGGTGTAAAACTGTTTTTT.

The chain couples TRBV6-5 to TRBJ1-1; D is unresolved. The CDR3 totals 13 residues. CDR1 is MNHEY and CDR2 is SVGAGI in the germline V gene. V dropped 6 bases and J dropped 8 bases, with 16 bases sitting between them. CDR3 bases: TGTGCCAGCAGGTCAGGTGGTTATCCCGAAGCTTTCTTT. Amino acids: CASRSGGYPEAFF.

The V gene is TRBV7-2, the J gene TRBJ2-7; a possible D gene is TRBD2 (6 bases). CDR1 SGHTA and CDR2 FQGNSA come from the germline V gene. V lost 1 base and J 2 bases, leaving 9 bases between the germline ends. This CDR3 comprises 14 residues. The CDR3 spells CASSLDSGTYEQYF. CDR3 sequence (DNA): TGTGCCAGCAGCTTAGATAGCGGAACCTACGAGCAGTACTTC.

CDR3 in DNA: TGTGCTAGTGGTAAATGGGACAGGGGCACTGAAGCTTTCTTT. This codes for CASGKWDRGTEAFF. The rearrangement links TRBV12-5 to TRBJ1-1; 10 nucleotides agree with TRBD1. V was pared by 5 bases and J by 4 bases, with 4 bases of the junction left unmatched. The CDR3 has 14 amino acids. The V gene's germline CDR1 is LGHNT and CDR2 FRNRAP.

The chain has TRBV30 and TRBJ1-1; D not certain. This CDR3 comprises 12 residues. V was cut by 7 bases and J by 4 bases, with 13 bases left in between. The germline V gene has CDR1 GTSNPN and CDR2 SVGIG (reference sequence). The CDR3 sequence is CASKRAGTEAFF. CDR3 bases: TGTGCCTCAAAGAGGGCCGGCACTGAAGCTTTCTTT.

The J gene is TRBJ2-7, the V gene TRBV6-5; 7 nucleotides line up with TRBD1. Germline-derived CDR1 and CDR2 are MNHEY and SVGAGI. With V trimmed by 2 bases and J by 1 base, 2 bases remained unmatched. CDR3 length equals 14 residues. The CDR3 bases are TGTGCCAGCAGTTACCGGGACAGATCCTACGAGCAGTACTTC. It encodes CASSYRDRSYEQYF.

The gene calls are TRBV10-3 and TRBJ1-2, with TRBD1 identical over 10 bases. The CDR3 sequence is 15 residues long. The ends lost 6 bases at V and 3 bases at J; junction bases unmatched: 7. Germline V CDR1 and CDR2: ENHRY, SYGVKD. The CDR3 region has the DNA TGTGCCATCAGATCCGGGACAGGGGATCACTATGGCTACACCTTC. This encodes CAIRSGTGDHYGYTF.

The CDR3 nucleotides read TGTGCCAGTAGTATAGGTCAGGGTTCCTACAATGAGCAGTTCTTC. Its protein product is CASSIGQGSYNEQFF. The chain is built from TRBV19 and TRBJ2-1, with D maybe TRBD1 (5 bases). Trimming shortened V by 1 base and J by 1 base, and 8 bases separated the two germline ends. Germline V gives CDR1 LNHDA, CDR2 SQIVND (reference sequence). This CDR3 has 15 amino acids.

The J gene is TRBJ1-1, the V gene TRBV9, with a tentative D call TRBD1 (6 bases). The CDR3 contains 16 residues. CDR1 SGDLS and CDR2 YYNGEE come from the germline V gene. V lost 4 bases, J lost 1 base, and 17 bases lay in between. Here the CDR3 DNA reads TGTGCCAGCAGCCCCGGAGGGGGAAAGGGGAACACTGAAGCTTTCTTT. This translates into CASSPGGGKGNTEAFF.